Reported below is one TCR beta chain. The specificity of this receptor is unknown. No much larger clone is present one base from it, and per-base qualities are unavailable. RNA was extracted using the RNeasy kit, and about 0.45 to 1 microgram was reverse transcribed with random hexamers. The immunoSEQ multiplex PCR assay, covering 54 Vbeta and 13 Jbeta segments, was used to amplify TCR beta CDR3 regions. PCR amplification bias was corrected using a synthetic template baseline for primer optimization and computational correction. As for the authors' bioinformatics: Only productive sequences were kept, with reads annotated to V, D and J genes according to IMGT and analyzed in immunoSEQ Analyzer. To calculate clonality, Shannon entropy was normalized by log2 of the number of productive unique sequences and then subtracted from one. For each patient and control, public and private clones were evaluated among the 100 most prevalent clones. Clones were defined as Susac-specific if absent from the healthy and MS cohorts, from around 1,000 published viral clones and from other ImmuneACCESS disease sequences. The public reads were run again by TCRdb, first through fastp at Q25 and then through MiXCR, and only productive beta chains were kept. Rows are unified per CDR3 protein, each entry keeping the most common DNA and genes. TCRdb, not the authors, supplied the V and J calls. The sample records 200,000 to 300,000 distinct CDR3 sequences, 95% to 97% of which are singletons. The ten largest clones capture 0.08% to 0.11% of the sample.

The CDR3 covers 14 residues, taking in both the cysteine and the phenylalanine. Only the CDR3 portion is preserved as DNA: 42 bases, with reading frame beginning at the first base. Trimming accounts for 6 bases at V and 3 bases at J, while the number of junction bases matched to no gene is 6. The record originates from a study of CD8 T cells in Susac syndrome (dated by TCRdb to the late 2010s). Study-level background: Among the Susac syndrome patients who were sequenced, clinically active disease was present in 5 or 6 and clinical remission was observed in about eight. Susac syndrome patients were therapy-naive, on corticosteroids (some also receiving IVIg), or on IVIg alone at blood withdrawal. The study used repertoire sequencing to test whether antigen drove CD8+ T cell activation and differentiation in Susac syndrome.

General findings and caveats noted by the study authors: The number of individuals in the TCR sequencing and HLA analysis was recognized as being relatively small. The CD4+ T cell repertoire of patients with Susac syndrome showed no detectable clonal expansion.

Peripheral blood CD8+ and CD4+ T cells from healthy donors, Susac syndrome patients and multiple sclerosis patients were profiled by high-throughput TCR beta sequencing. Recently defined diagnostic criteria for definite or probable disease were met by the Susac syndrome patients. Bulk CD8+ and CD4+ T cells were purified by magnetic negative isolation, while CD8+ TEMRA cells were enriched using FACS. Blood was drawn into EDTA tubes, processed within 24 hours, and PBMCs were isolated by density gradient centrifugation. PBMCs destined for TCR sequencing were cryopreserved in liquid nitrogen and later thawed in a 37 °C water bath. A purity of at least 90% was achieved for sorted or isolated CD4+, CD8+ and CD8+ TEMRA cells.

The chain is assembled from TRBV12-3 or TRBV12-4 and TRBJ2-5; 8 bases in between match TRBD1. Specimen: CD4+ T cells from PBMCs. This TCR came from a human donor with Susac syndrome. The CDR3 in this case is CASRPRTGKETQYF. The sequenced DNA is TGTGCCAGCAGACCTAGGACAGGGAAAGAGACCCAGTACTTC.